One T cell receptor beta chain is described in this entry. Source study methods: Amplification of reference gene primers was used by the study to estimate nucleated cell counts. Sequencing used immunoSEQ multiplex PCR; TCRdb keeps in-frame clones, though not all of them. The V and J calls and the clone size are those of that table, but D and trimming were determined from the DNA. The sample contains about 280,000 clones, around nine tenths of which appear only once. The data are from a study of blood T cell repertoires in COVID-19. Whole-study context: COVID-19 samples from acute and convalescent phases originated in the United States, Italy and Spain. In each case, the material was cDNA or gDNA derived from T cells, B-cell-depleted T cells, or PBMCs.

CDR1 and CDR2 from the germline V gene are WNHNN and SYGVQD (reference sequence). Germline trimming cut 8 bases from V and 1 base from J; bases unmatched to any gene: 1. The CDR3 loop spans 12 amino acids. The chain recombines TRBV10-1 with TRBJ1-1; TRBD1 aligns across 7 bases. The origin of this receptor is a woman aged 25-40 years with COVID-19, enrolled during active disease. The sample comprised peripheral blood. The CDR3 reads CASSGGNTEAFF. Written as DNA, the CDR3 is TGCGCCAGCTCAGGGGGGAACACTGAAGCTTTCTTT.